This TCR beta chain comes out of a study of T cell repertoires in cytomegalovirus infection. At the level of the study: Matching HLA type, along with CMV infection, was indicated by public TCR beta signatures.

After removal of 6 bases from V and 1 base from J, the junction contained 11 bases not matched to a gene. From germline, CDR1 is MNHEY and CDR2 SMNVEV (reference sequence). CDR3 length: 16 amino acids. Each CDR3 protein is one row after TCRdb ran MiXCR on the reads. The table shows 110,000 or so distinct CDR3 sequences, with 30% occurring only once. Study-level points and caveats: The ex vivo response showed dominance by HLA-C-restricted CMV-specific TCR beta clonotypes.

Turning to this clonotype: The antigen is undetermined.

The sequence came from a human donor in good health (CMV status not recorded). Some clones in this sample may be carry-over from other donors' samples. The sequencing here drew on CD8+ T cells from cultured PBMCs, taken from culture after CMV antigen stimulation. The rearrangement joins TRBV27 to TRBJ2-5; 7 bases are a match to TRBD2. The CDR3 reads CASRPSAAGVQETQYF. As DNA, the CDR3 is TGTGCCAGCAGACCCTCAGCTGCGGGGGTCCAAGAGACCCAGTACTTC.